Below are 27 T cell receptor beta chains sequenced from a single sample in a study of blood T cell repertoires in COVID-19 (dated by TCRdb to the early 2020s). The library relied on the immunoSEQ multiplex PCR assay. TCRdb took over this immuneACCESS table, retaining in-frame rearrangements with V and J assigned. Such tables are incomplete; in checked studies, under half of the missing clones stem from an unresolved V gene, and the remainder is unexplained. In all, the sample holds 200,000 to 250,000 clones, and around nine tenths of those were seen once. Clones ranked in the top ten supply approximately 3.7% of the sample. Sequences were obtained from PBMCs or T cells enriched from blood (not recorded which). These TCRs come from a woman in her 30s who had been exposed to COVID-19.

CDR3 protein: CASSRSGRAQETQYF. The CDR3 bases are TGTGCCAGCAGTCGTAGCGGGAGGGCACAAGAGACCCAGTACTTC. V usage is TRBV6-5 and J usage is TRBJ2-5; 11 bases line up with TRBD2. The CDR3 length is 15 residues. V trimming: 5 bases; J trimming: 2 bases; junction bases outside the gene matches: 4. CDR1 MNHEY and CDR2 SVGAGI come from the germline V gene.

With respect to this clone: The same CDR3 arises from other DNA sequences in this sample as well. V is TRBV24-1 and J is TRBJ1-2; D remains ambiguous. CDR1 is KGHDR, CDR2 SFDVKD, per germline. The CDR3 has 11 amino acids. Trimming stripped 3 bases from V and 4 bases from J, with 2 bases between. The CDR3 loop is CATSDLYGYTF. The CDR3 nucleotides are TGTGCCACCAGTGATCTCTATGGCTACACCTTC.

The chain has TRBV5-4 and TRBJ2-6, with 7 bases fitting TRBD2. Trimming took 4 bases from V and 1 from J; bases not matched to a gene: 11. Germline CDR1 SGHNT, CDR2 YYREEE (reference sequence). This CDR3 region has 18 residues. CDR3 protein: CASSPLDLAVSGANVLTF. The CDR3 DNA reads as TGTGCCAGCAGCCCCCTGGACCTAGCGGTTTCTGGGGCCAACGTCCTGACTTTC.

The rearrangement links TRBV9 to TRBJ2-2; 13 bases match TRBD2. The V gene end was trimmed by 0 bases and the J gene end by 5 bases; junction bases not matched to a gene: 1. This CDR3 region has 16 residues. Germline V gives CDR1 SGDLS, CDR2 YYNGEE. The CDR3 DNA sequence: TGTGCCAGCAGCGTAGGACTAGCGGGAGGAACCGGGGAGCTGTTTTTT. Residues: CASSVGLAGGTGELFF.

The chain couples TRBV14 to TRBJ2-1; 7 nucleotides align to TRBD2. Per the germline V gene, CDR1 is SGHDN and CDR2 is FVKESK. J lost 9 bases, V lost 0 bases, and 8 bases had no gene match. The CDR3 runs to 15 residues. The chain's CDR3 is CASSQEVRGSSEQFF. In nucleotides, the CDR3 is TGTGCCAGCAGCCAAGAAGTGCGCGGGAGTTCTGAGCAGTTCTTC.

The chain recombines TRBV9 with TRBJ2-2, with 7 bases matching TRBD1. The length of the CDR3 is 13 residues. The V gene's germline CDR1 is SGDLS and CDR2 YYNGEE. The trim removed 4 bases at V and 7 bases at J, leaving 4 bases unmatched. The CDR3 DNA reads as TGTGCCAGCAGCCCACAGGGGCACGGGGAGCTGTTTTTT. Its protein product is CASSPQGHGELFF. Supplemented by reference TRBV9 and TRBJ2-2, the full variable domain reads DSGVTQTPKHLITATGQRVTLRCSPRSGDLSVYWYQQSLDQGLQFLIQYYNGEERAKGNILERFSAQQFPDLHSELNLSSLELGDSALYFCASSPQGHGELFFGEGSRLTVL.

This clone was detected only a few times. V and J are TRBV7-6 and TRBJ2-3; 7 nucleotides agree with TRBD2. Germline V lookup: CDR1 SGHVS, CDR2 FNYEAQ. The CDR3 has 13 amino acids. The V gene end was trimmed by 6 bases and the J gene end by 3 bases; junction bases not matched to a gene: 3. As DNA, the CDR3 is TGTGCCAGCAGGGGACTATCGACAGATACGCAGTATTTT. Translated: CASRGLSTDTQYF. Together with reference TRBV7-6 and TRBJ2-3, the CDR3 gives the full variable domain: GAGVSQSPRYKVTKRGQDVALRCDPISGHVSLYWYRQALGQGPEFLTYFNYEAQQDKSGLPNDRFSAERPEGSISTLTIQRTEQRDSAMYRCASRGLSTDTQYFGPGTRLTVL.

This chain uses TRBV2 with TRBJ2-1, with TRBD2 matching over 14 bases. Germline-derived CDR1 and CDR2 are SNHLY and FYNNEI. J gave up 10 bases and V 4 bases, and 9 bases lay outside the gene matches. This CDR3 spans 16 amino acids. The CDR3 protein is CASSALPGLAGVEQFF. CDR3 DNA: TGTGCCAGCAGTGCACTACCGGGACTAGCGGGAGTCGAGCAGTTCTTC.

The table lists this clone with a count of one. V usage is TRBV6-1 and J usage is TRBJ2-4; 7 bases fit TRBD2. The CDR3 totals 16 residues. V lost 1 base, J lost 1 base, and 4 bases stayed unmatched. Per the germline V gene, CDR1 is MNHNS and CDR2 is SASEGT. The CDR3 loop reads CASSEVLGGAKNIQYF. The DNA of the CDR3 is TGTGCCAGCAGTGAAGTATTGGGGGGGGCCAAAAACATTCAGTACTTC.

The V call is TRBV6-5, the J call TRBJ2-7, with 7 bases aligning to TRBD1. CDR1 and CDR2 (germline): MNHEY, SVGAGI. Losses at the gene ends were 7 bases for V and 12 bases for J; bases not matched to a gene: 18. This CDR3 contains 14 residues. The DNA for the CDR3 is TGTGCCAGCACCCTAGCCAGGGGGTCTAATGTTTGGTACTTC. Its protein is CASTLARGSNVWYF.

The chain is built from TRBV30 and TRBJ1-1; D gene unclear. This CDR3 region has 14 residues. Germline CDR1 and CDR2: GTSNPN and SVGIG (reference sequence). V was shortened by 0 bases and J by 4 bases, with 12 bases between the two germline ends. The CDR3 protein is CAWSVSEPSTEAFF. The CDR3 bases are TGTGCCTGGAGTGTTAGCGAGCCCAGCACTGAAGCTTTCTTT. Supplemented by reference TRBV30 and TRBJ1-1, the full variable domain reads SQTIHQWPATLVQPVGSPLSLECTVEGTSNPNLYWYRQAAGRGLQLLFYSVGIGQISSEVPQNLSASRPQDRQFILSSKKLLLSDSGFYLCAWSVSEPSTEAFFGQGTRLTVV.

This rearrangement joins TRBV5-1 to TRBJ1-1; 8 bases agree with TRBD1. Losses at the gene ends were 4 bases for V and 4 bases for J; bases not matched to a gene: 15. CDR1 and CDR2 from the germline V gene are SGHRS and YFSETQ. CDR3 length: 17 amino acids. The CDR3 DNA is TGCGCCAGCAGCGCCTGGACAGGGTTAGGCGGATCCACTGAAGCTTTCTTT. Protein: CASSAWTGLGGSTEAFF.

This chain links TRBV6-5 with TRBJ1-2; D gene ambiguous. CDR3 length: 13 residues. From germline, CDR1 is MNHEY and CDR2 SVGAGI. Trimming removed 8 bases at V and 1 base at J, with 11 bases between. CDR3 amino acids: CASWTGNNYGYTF. Here the CDR3 DNA reads TGTGCCAGCTGGACTGGAAATAACTATGGCTACACCTTC.

This chain uses TRBV5-4 with TRBJ1-1; the D is unclear. Germline V gene sequence: CDR1 SGHNT, CDR2 YYREEE (reference sequence). This CDR3 comprises 15 residues. The V end lost 6 bases, the J end lost 7 bases, and 22 bases lay between the germline ends. The CDR3 loop reads CASTFEKTEPREAFF. CDR3 nucleotide sequence: TGTGCCAGCACCTTTGAAAAAACAGAACCCCGTGAAGCTTTCTTT.

The rearrangement uses TRBV28 and TRBJ2-7, with 7 bases matching TRBD1. The germline CDR1 and CDR2 sequences are MDHEN and SYDVKM. This CDR3 is built from 14 residues. With V trimmed by 6 bases and J by 0 bases, 5 bases remained unmatched. CDR3 DNA: TGTGCCAGCAGGGAACAGGGGAGCTCCTACGAGCAGTACTTC. Translating gives CASREQGSSYEQYF.

This rearrangement joins TRBV7-3 to TRBJ2-7, with 11 bases lining up with TRBD1. This CDR3 is built from 16 residues. CDR1 and CDR2 from the germline V gene are SGHTA and FQGTGA. The J segment lost 7 bases and the V segment lost 3 bases, leaving 11 bases of the junction unmatched. CDR3 protein: CASSLHQGQGVREQYF. CDR3 DNA: TGTGCCAGCAGCTTGCATCAGGGACAGGGGGTGAGGGAGCAGTACTTC.

This clone was picked up one time. V gene TRBV11-2 combines with J gene TRBJ2-3, with TRBD1 matching 11 bases. CDR3 length: 16 amino acids. Germline V gene data show CDR1 as SGHAT and CDR2 as FQNNGV. The junction had 9 bases not matched to a gene; V was cut back by 6 bases and J by 4 bases. CDR3 in amino acids: CASSLTDRGLADTQYF. DNA for the CDR3: TGTGCCAGCAGTTTGACGGACAGGGGGCTTGCAGATACGCAGTATTTT.

This clone has just one count. The chain links TRBV27 to TRBJ2-1; tentative D call: TRBD2 (5 bases). The V and J ends lost 5 bases and 4 bases respectively, with 18 bases between them. This CDR3 comprises 16 residues. Germline CDR1 is MNHEY and CDR2 is SMNVEV (reference sequence). CDR3 sequence (DNA): TGTGCCAGCAGTCCCGGCATGTGGGAGAGATACAATGAGCAGTTCTTC. Translation: CASSPGMWERYNEQFF.

In DNA, the CDR3 is TGTGCCAGCAGCGCTTGGCTGACTGAAGCTTTCTTT. Translated, it gives CASSAWLTEAFF. The V and J genes are TRBV28 and TRBJ1-1; D is undetermined. CDR3 length: 12 residues. Germline CDR1 MDHEN, CDR2 SYDVKM. The V gene lost 6 bases and the J gene lost 5 bases, with 10 bases spanning the gap.

The gene calls are TRBV28 and TRBJ1-5, with D perhaps matching TRBD1 (6 bases). The CDR3 sequence is 16 residues long. Germline loops: CDR1 MDHEN, CDR2 SYDVKM. V was clipped by 2 bases and J by 6 bases, with 17 bases between them. The CDR3 is CASSLATGSGGQPQHF. In DNA form, the CDR3 reads TGTGCCAGCAGTTTAGCGACAGGAAGTGGAGGTCAGCCCCAGCATTTT.

The chain carries TRBV5-1 and TRBJ1-1, with D perhaps TRBD1 (5 bases). The germline V gene has CDR1 SGHRS and CDR2 YFSETQ. The ends were cut back, 0 bases at V and 2 bases at J, with 8 bases in the middle. This CDR3 is built from 14 residues. CDR3 nucleotide sequence: TGCGCCAGCAGCTTGGGTAGGGGAAACACTGAAGCTTTCTTT. It specifies CASSLGRGNTEAFF.

The chain is built from TRBV7-2 and TRBJ2-5; 10 bases match TRBD2. CDR3 length: 15 residues. The germline gives CDR1 SGHTA, CDR2 FQGNSA. The ends lost 6 bases at V and 5 bases at J; junction bases unmatched: 9. As DNA, the CDR3 is TGTGCCAGCAGTTCCAGCGGGAGGGCCAGGGAGACCCAGTACTTC. Its protein is CASSSSGRARETQYF.

The V gene is TRBV11-2, the J gene TRBJ2-2; D is ambiguous. From germline, CDR1 is SGHAT and CDR2 FQNNGV. This CDR3 spans 14 amino acids. Trimming took off 10 bases at V and 5 bases at J, with 17 bases between the two ends. The CDR3 DNA is TGTGCCACCTCAGAAGGCCGGAGAACCGGGGAGCTGTTTTTT. It is translated as CATSEGRRTGELFF. The variable domain in full, completed from reference TRBV11-2 and TRBJ2-2, reads EAGVAQSPRYKIIEKRQSVAFWCNPISGHATLYWYQQILGQGPKLLIQFQNNGVVDDSQLPKDRFSAERLKGVDSTLKIQPAKLEDSAVYLCATSEGRRTGELFFGEGSRLTVL.

This clone was detected ten times or more. The rearrangement links TRBV7-9 to TRBJ1-5; 10 bases line up with TRBD1. V shed 3 bases, J shed 7 bases, and the junction held 3 bases outside the gene matches. Germline CDR1 SEHNR, CDR2 FQNEAQ (reference sequence). This CDR3 has 14 residues. The CDR3 protein is CASSLTGGGQPQHF. CDR3 nucleotide sequence: TGTGCCAGCAGCTTGACAGGGGGCGGCCAGCCCCAGCATTTT.

The chain uses TRBV24-1 and TRBJ1-2; 7 bases agree with TRBD1. Unmatched junction bases numbered 8, after V lost 3 bases and J lost 5 bases. Germline V gives CDR1 KGHDR, CDR2 SFDVKD. The CDR3 spans 15 residues. The DNA for the CDR3 is TGTGCCACCAGTGATGCCCGGGACAGACCTTATGGCTACACCTTC. Amino acids: CATSDARDRPYGYTF.

The rearrangement uses TRBV5-1 and TRBJ2-3; 7 nucleotides line up with TRBD2. Trimming cost V 7 bases and J 4 bases; bases outside gene matches: 6. There are 13 residues in the CDR3. From germline, CDR1 is SGHRS and CDR2 YFSETQ. The CDR3 bases are TGCGCCAGCCGGGCGGGAGAGGCAGATACGCAGTATTTT. Residues: CASRAGEADTQYF.

By sample fraction, this clone is medium-sized. The CDR3 sequence is CASSFQGPPEAFF. The CDR3 nucleotides are TGCGCCAGCAGTTTTCAGGGCCCGCCCGAGGCTTTCTTT. This sequence joins TRBV5-1 and TRBJ1-1; possibly TRBD1 for D (5 bases). CDR3 length: 13 residues. Trimming left V 5 bases short and J 11 bases short, with 19 bases between. Germline CDR1 reads SGHRS; CDR2 reads YFSETQ. Together with reference TRBV5-1 and TRBJ1-1, the CDR3 gives the full variable domain: KAGVTQTPRYLIKTRGQQVTLSCSPISGHRSVSWYQQTPGQGLQFLFEYFSETQRNKGNFPGRFSGRQFSNSRSEMNVSTLELGDSALYLCASSFQGPPEAFFGQGTRLTVV.